Given below is one T cell receptor beta chain in context. The antigen remains undetermined. This sample was taken from a study of cytomegalovirus exposure and HLA in healthy donors. Study-wide context: The same platform was used for the 130 or so validation repertoires as for the 666 first-cohort repertoires, as reported in a later analysis. Study-level results: Rare TCR sequences dominated, though some public TCRs recurred in many donors. According to the study, around 160 TCR beta chains were cytomegalovirus-associated.

The V gene's germline CDR1 is GTSNPN and CDR2 SVGIG (reference sequence). This CDR3 is 14 amino acids long. V lost 0 bases and J lost 8, with 15 bases in between. This table comes from immunoSEQ multiplex PCR, and its TCRdb copy is limited to in-frame clones, with some not included. The sample shows about 160,000 clones, roughly 89% of them seen only once. Separation from the roughly 690-subject first cohort characterized the roughly 130-subject validation cohort, to which the donors belonged. Specimen: PBMCs. The chain carries TRBV30 and TRBJ2-3; D perhaps matches TRBD2 (6 bases). The origin of this receptor is a man younger than 35 in good health and CMV-seropositive. This CDR3 is CAWSVLGGMGTQYF. As DNA, the CDR3 is TGTGCCTGGAGTGTACTGGGGGGTATGGGTACGCAGTATTTT.